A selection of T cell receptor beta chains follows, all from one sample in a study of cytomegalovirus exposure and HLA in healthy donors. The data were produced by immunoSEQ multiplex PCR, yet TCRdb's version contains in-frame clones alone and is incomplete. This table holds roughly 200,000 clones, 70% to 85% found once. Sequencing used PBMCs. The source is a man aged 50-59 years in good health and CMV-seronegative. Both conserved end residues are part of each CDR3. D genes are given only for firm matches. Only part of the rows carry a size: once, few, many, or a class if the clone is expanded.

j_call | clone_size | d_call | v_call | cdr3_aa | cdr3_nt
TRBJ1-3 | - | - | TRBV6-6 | CASSSNSGNTIYF | TGTGCCAGCAGTTCCAACTCTGGAAACACCATATATTTT
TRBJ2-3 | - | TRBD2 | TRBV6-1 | CASSELAGAMVTQYF | TGTGCCAGCAGTGAGTTGGCGGGAGCTATGGTAACGCAGTATTTT
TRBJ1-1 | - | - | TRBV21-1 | CASSKEGQVKNTEAFF | TGTGCCAGCAGCAAAGAGGGGCAGGTTAAGAACACTGAAGCTTTCTTT
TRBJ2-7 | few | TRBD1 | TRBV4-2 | CASSQVAGTGDYYEQYF | TGTGCCAGCAGCCAAGTTGCCGGGACAGGTGACTACTACGAGCAGTACTTC
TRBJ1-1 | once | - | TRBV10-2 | CASSDWGEAPEAFF | TGCGCCAGCAGTGATTGGGGGGAAGCCCCTGAAGCTTTCTTT
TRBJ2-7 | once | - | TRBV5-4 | CASSLDRRAPREQYF | TGTGCCAGCAGCTTGGACCGGAGGGCCCCTCGGGAGCAGTACTTC
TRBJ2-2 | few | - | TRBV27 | CASSLAGNTGELFF | TGTGCCAGCAGTTTAGCAGGGAACACCGGGGAGCTGTTTTTT
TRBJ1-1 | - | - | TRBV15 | CATSREGLTGAMNTEAFF | TGTGCCACCAGCAGAGAGGGATTGACAGGCGCCATGAACACTGAAGCTTTCTTT
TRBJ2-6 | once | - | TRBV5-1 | CASSSTAAGANVLTF | TGCGCCAGCAGCTCTACCGCGGCTGGGGCCAACGTCCTGACTTTC
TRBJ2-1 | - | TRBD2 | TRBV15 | CATSSRAGSSYNEQFF | TGTGCCACCAGCAGCCGAGCGGGAAGCTCCTACAATGAGCAGTTCTTC
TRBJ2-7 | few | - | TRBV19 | CASSIGRLNYEQYF | TGTGCCAGTAGTATAGGACGACTAAACTACGAGCAGTACTTC
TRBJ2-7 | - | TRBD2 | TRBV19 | CASRDYSSYEQYF | TGTGCCAGTCGGGACTATAGCTCCTACGAGCAGTACTTC
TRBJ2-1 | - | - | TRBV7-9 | CASSPTDNEQFF | TGTGCCAGCAGCCCGACAGACAATGAGCAGTTCTTC
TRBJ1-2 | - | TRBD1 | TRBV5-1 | CASSLERRRGYGYTF | TGCGCCAGCAGCTTGGAGAGGCGCAGGGGGTATGGCTACACCTTC
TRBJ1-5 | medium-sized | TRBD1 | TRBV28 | CASSPYRGGNQPQHF | TGTGCCAGCAGTCCTTACAGGGGCGGCAATCAGCCCCAGCATTTT
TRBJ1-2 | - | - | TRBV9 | CASSAREVNYGYTF | TGTGCCAGCAGCGCCCGGGAGGTAAACTATGGCTACACCTTC
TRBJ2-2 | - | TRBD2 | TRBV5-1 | CASSLGGTNTGELFF | TGCGCCAGCAGCCTCGGGGGGACGAACACCGGGGAGCTGTTTTTT
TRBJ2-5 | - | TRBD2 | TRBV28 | CASSFSGSYETQYF | TGTGCCAGCAGTTTCAGCGGGAGTTATGAGACCCAGTACTTC
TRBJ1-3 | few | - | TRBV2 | CASSQGLDTIYF | TGTGCCAGCAGTCAGGGGTTGGACACCATATATTTT
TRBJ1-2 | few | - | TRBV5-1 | CASSLQASNYGYTF | TGCGCCAGCAGCTTGCAGGCCTCCAACTATGGCTACACCTTC
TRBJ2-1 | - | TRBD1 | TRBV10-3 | CAIRGDSLLNEQFF | TGTGCCATCAGGGGGGACAGTCTGTTGAATGAGCAGTTCTTC
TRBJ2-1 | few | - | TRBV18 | CASSQAGLPGRFF | TGTGCCAGCTCACAAGCGGGTCTGCCAGGGCGGTTCTTC